The clone carrying this T cell receptor (beta chain) appeared a single time. This entry comes from a study of T cell changes during pregnancy in multiple sclerosis. TCRdb's copy holds only in-frame clones and misses some; the assay was immunoSEQ multiplex PCR. This sample has about 70,000 clones, with nearly 95% found just once. The V and J ends lost 8 bases and 5 bases, in that order; junction bases with no gene match: 8. The CDR3 contains 13 residues. CDR1 and CDR2 from the germline V gene are ENHRY and SYGVKD. The input for sequencing was CD4+ T cells from peripheral blood mononuclear cells, taken after pregnancy. The chain carries TRBV10-3 and TRBJ2-7, with 8 bases fitting TRBD1. The clonotype comes from a female donor with multiple sclerosis, enrolled in a pregnancy study. CDR3 sequence reads: CAIQLGQGHEQYF. The CDR3 coding sequence is TGTGCCATCCAGCTTGGACAGGGCCACGAGCAGTACTTC.